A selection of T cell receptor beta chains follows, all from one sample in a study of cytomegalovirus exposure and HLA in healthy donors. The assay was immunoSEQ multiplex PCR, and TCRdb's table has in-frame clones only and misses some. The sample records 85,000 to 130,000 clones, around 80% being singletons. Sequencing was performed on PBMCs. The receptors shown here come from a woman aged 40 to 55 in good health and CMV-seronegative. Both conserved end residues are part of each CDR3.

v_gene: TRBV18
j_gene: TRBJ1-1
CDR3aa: CASSPNRGLDTEAFF

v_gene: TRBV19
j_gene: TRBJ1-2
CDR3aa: CASSSPGQGPGYTF

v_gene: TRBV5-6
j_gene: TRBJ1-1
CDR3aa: CASSLDRGNTEAFF

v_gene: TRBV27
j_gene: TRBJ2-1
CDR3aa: CASSYSSGSRHEQFF

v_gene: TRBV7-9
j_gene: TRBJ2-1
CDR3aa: CASSYGRAGLNEQFF

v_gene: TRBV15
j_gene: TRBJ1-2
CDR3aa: CATSRSTGSGYTF

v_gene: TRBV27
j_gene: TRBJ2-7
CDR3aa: CASSRGLAGGRSYEQYF

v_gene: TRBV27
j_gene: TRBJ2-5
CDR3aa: CASSPAFMGRGSEKETQYF

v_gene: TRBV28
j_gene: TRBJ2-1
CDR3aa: CASSPLASSSYNEQFF

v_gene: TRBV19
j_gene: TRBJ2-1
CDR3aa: CASGKAGAGFNEQFF

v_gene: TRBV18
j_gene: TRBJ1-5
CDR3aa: CASATSNQPQHF

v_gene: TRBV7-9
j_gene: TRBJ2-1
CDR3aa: CASRKTGGRYNEQFF

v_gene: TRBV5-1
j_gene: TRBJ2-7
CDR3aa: CASSLAPLGRDWSYEQYF

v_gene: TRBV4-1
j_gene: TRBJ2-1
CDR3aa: CASSLSTSPLYNEQFF

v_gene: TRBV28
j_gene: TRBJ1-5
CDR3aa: CASSLTNQPQHF

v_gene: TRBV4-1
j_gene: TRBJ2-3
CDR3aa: CASSQVRGLAGDTQYF